This passage covers 21 T cell receptor delta chains from one sample sequenced in a study of gamma-delta T cells after stem cell transplantation. With CATT, TCRdb re-called clones from the RT-PCR reads. The sample contains roughly 760 delta-chain clones, 18% of which appear only once. What was sequenced was gamma-delta T cells. These receptors all stem from a human donor. It is not recorded whose cells these are; they may come from a transplant donor.

Only a few counts were recorded for this clone. Possible read error: a much larger clone is one base away. The chain couples TRDV2 to TRDJ1; D ambiguous. The CDR3 totals 16 residues. Germline V gives CDR1 GEAIGNYY, CDR2 EKD. CDR3 coding DNA: TGTGCCTGTGACACGATTGGGTCCCGACCGGTCGATGAACTCATCTTT. Its translation: CACDTIGSRPVDELIF.

This clone is large in the sample. V and J are TRDV2 and TRDJ1, with no clear D. V lost 0 bases, J lost 0 bases, and 16 bases lay in between. The CDR3 has 17 residues. Per the germline V gene, CDR1 is GEAIGNYY and CDR2 is EKD. The CDR3 reads CACDTLGSALDTDKLIF. CDR3 nucleotides: TGTGCCTGTGACACCCTCGGGTCCGCCCTTGACACCGATAAACTCATCTTT.

This clone was observed a handful of times. This sequence joins TRDV2 and TRDJ3; 10 bases match TRDD3. Trimming at V came to 0 bases and at J to 0 bases, leaving 1 base not matched to a gene. The CDR3 consists of 18 residues. The germline CDR1 and CDR2 sequences are GEAIGNYY and EKD. CDR3 sequence: CACDTAGGYSWDTRQMFF. The CDR3 region has the DNA TGTGCCTGTGACACCGCTGGGGGATACTCCTGGGACACCCGACAGATGTTTTTC.

The chain recombines TRDV2 with TRDJ1; 8 bases align to TRDD3. Here the J gene was assigned by germline matching of the DNA, as TCRdb has none. Trimming cost V 3 bases and J 1 base; bases outside gene matches: 9. Germline CDR1 and CDR2: GEAIGNYY and EKD. The CDR3 has 16 amino acids. In DNA form, the CDR3 reads TGTGCCTGTGACTCCCTTACTGGGGGCCGCACCGATAAACTCATCTTT. It is translated as CACDSLTGGRTDKLIF.

This clone appeared a few times. With a far larger clone one base away, a read error is the likely cause. This sample includes further DNA sequences coding for the same CDR3. The chain employs TRDV2 and TRDJ1; 11 bases are shared with TRDD3. CDR1 and CDR2 (germline): GEAIGNYY, EKD. This CDR3 is built from 18 residues. The CDR3 bases are TGCGCCTGTGACATAGTGGGGGATACGCGATCTTACACCGATAAACTCATCTTT. Its protein is CACDIVGDTRSYTDKLIF.

The genes are TRDV2 and TRDJ1, with 9 positions matching TRDD3. The CDR3 sequence is 16 residues long. CDR1 is GEAIGNYY and CDR2 is EKD in the germline V gene. V lost 0 bases to trimming and J lost 2 bases; unmatched junction nucleotides: 6. This chain's CDR3 is CACDTVGGIPTDKLIF. CDR3 nucleotides: TGTGCCTGTGACACCGTGGGGGGGATACCTACCGATAAACTCATCTTT.

This clone was picked up a small number of times. The rearrangement links TRDV2 to TRDJ1; 7 bases map to TRDD3. V lost 1 base to trimming and J lost 0 bases; unmatched junction nucleotides: 22. Germline V gene data show CDR1 as GEAIGNYY and CDR2 as EKD. This CDR3 is 21 amino acids long. The DNA for the CDR3 is TGTGCCTGTGACACTGTCCATGCGGTGACTGGGGATCGAGATTACACCGATAAACTCATCTTT. Translated, it gives CACDTVHAVTGDRDYTDKLIF.

As concerns this clone: This likely traces to a read error, being one base from a far larger clone. This specimen includes other DNA sequences encoding the same CDR3. The V call is TRDV2, the J call TRDJ1; 8 bases map to TRDD2. CDR1 GEAIGNYY and CDR2 EKD come from the germline V gene. This CDR3 is built from 22 residues. The CDR3 here is CACDTGNLPTSPGLTTRDKLIF. DNA of the CDR3: TGTGCCTGTGACACCGGAAATCTTCCTACGTCTCCTGGGCTCACTACGCGCGATAAACTCATCTTC.

The sample holds a few counts of this clone. This sequence joins TRDV2 and TRDJ1; 12 nucleotides align to TRDD3. J was trimmed by 3 bases and V by 3 bases; bases with no gene match: 13. CDR1 is GEAIGNYY, CDR2 EKD, per germline. The CDR3 length is 18 residues. The DNA for the CDR3 is TGTGCCTGTGACCCTGTACTGGGGGATACCACGGACGCCGATAAACTCATCTTT. Protein: CACDPVLGDTTDADKLIF.

This clone turned up a few times. This chain joins TRDV2 and TRDJ3, with 13 bases matching TRDD3. In germline, CDR1 is GEAIGNYY, CDR2 EKD. J was trimmed by 3 bases and V by 1 base; bases with no gene match: 5. The CDR3 length is 19 residues. The CDR3 DNA is TGTGCCTGTGACACGACTGGGGGATACGCGTTCTGGGACACCCGACAGATGTTTTTC. Translating gives CACDTTGGYAFWDTRQMFF.

This clone is hyperexpanded by share. The identical CDR3 is also encoded by other nucleotide sequences in the sample. This chain joins TRDV2 and TRDJ1; TRDD3 matches 12 bases. The CDR3 loop spans 21 amino acids. Germline loops: CDR1 GEAIGNYY, CDR2 EKD. With V trimmed by 0 bases and J by 0 bases, 16 bases remained unmatched. The CDR3 is CACDTVTGGYNGTSYTDKLIF. The CDR3 coding sequence is TGTGCCTGTGACACCGTCACTGGGGGATACAACGGGACTTCGTACACCGATAAACTCATCTTT.

This clone is large. The chain combines TRDV2 with TRDJ1; 8 nucleotides agree with TRDD3. CDR3 length: 16 residues. Germline CDR1 GEAIGNYY, CDR2 EKD. The J segment lost 0 bases and the V segment lost 2 bases, leaving 7 bases of the junction unmatched. The chain's CDR3 is CACDILGDLYTDKLIF. DNA for the CDR3: TGTGCCTGTGACATTTTGGGGGATCTTTACACCGATAAACTCATCTTT.

On this clone: Being one base from a much bigger clone, this may be a read error. The chain links TRDV2 to TRDJ1; 7 bases are a match to TRDD3. CDR3 length equals 21 residues. J was trimmed by 0 bases and V by 0 bases; bases with no gene match: 21. The V gene's germline CDR1 is GEAIGNYY and CDR2 EKD. In DNA form, the CDR3 reads TGTGCCTGTGACACCGTCACTGAGGGATACAACGGGACTTCGTACACCGATAAACTCATCTTT. Protein product: CACDTVTEGYNGTSYTDKLIF.

J is TRDJ1 and V is TRDV2; TRDD3 agrees at 9 bases. Here the J gene was assigned by germline matching of the DNA, as TCRdb has none. V gave up 5 bases and J gave up 5 bases; unmatched junction bases: 17. CDR3 length: 17 residues. CDR1 and CDR2 (germline): GEAIGNYY, EKD. The DNA for the CDR3 is TGTGCCTGTGTCACTTTGGGCGTACTGGGGGACAAGGATAAACTCATCTTT. As protein: CACVTLGVLGDKDKLIF.

This clone was picked up a small number of times. A far larger clone lies a single base away; this is likely a read error. Different DNA sequences within this sample yield the same CDR3. The chain links TRDV2 to TRDJ1; 9 bases are a match to TRDD3. The germline V gene has CDR1 GEAIGNYY and CDR2 EKD. This CDR3 is 17 amino acids long. This CDR3 reads CACDTLGGLGDQYKLIF. The CDR3 DNA is TGCGCCTGTGACACTTTGGGCGGACTGGGGGACCAGTATAAACTCATCTTT.

This clone showed up just once. The chain couples TRDV2 to TRDJ1, with TRDD3 matching over 8 bases. TCRdb does not report a J gene; here it was assigned by matching the DNA to germline references. V gave up 3 bases and J gave up 2 bases; unmatched junction bases: 10. The CDR3 loop spans 16 amino acids. CDR1 is GEAIGNYY, CDR2 EKD, per germline. The DNA for the CDR3 is TGTGCCTGTGACCGACGGGGGGATAATTCTACCGATAAACTCATCTTT. Translation gives CACDRRGDNSTDKLIF.

This clone has only one observation. The chain links TRDV2 to TRDJ1; D possibly corresponds to TRDD3 (6 bases). TCRdb is silent on the J gene; assignment here came from matching the DNA to germline. V was clipped by 0 bases and J by 5 bases, with 24 bases between them. The CDR3 extends over 18 amino acids. Germline CDR1 reads GEAIGNYY; CDR2 reads EKD. The CDR3 region is CACDTRHVGGGHKDKLIF. In DNA, the CDR3 is TGTGCCTGTGACACCAGACACGTGGGGGGGGGTCATAAAGATAAACTCATCTTT.

For this clone: The TCRdb protein fails to match the DNA translation at residue 13; the protein reported here was translated from the DNA. The chain joins TRDV2 to TRDJ3; maybe TRDD3 (5 bases). The CDR3 loop spans 18 amino acids. Germline CDR1 and CDR2: GEAIGNYY and EKD. CDR3 DNA sequence: TGTGCCTGTGACACCGGTATCCCCAGCTCCTGGGACATCCGACAGATGTTTTTC. Translating gives CACDTGIPSSWDIRQMFF.

Notes on this clone: Compared with germline, one end of the junction differs, possibly owing to a read error. The rearrangement uses TRDV2 and TRDJ3, with D possibly being TRDD3 (5 bases). Matching the DNA to germline supplied the J gene, which TCRdb does not give. This CDR3 has 19 amino acids. CDR1 is GEAIGNYY, CDR2 EKD, per germline. The CDR3 DNA sequence: TGTGCCTGTGACACTTTGGTGGGCCAAAGCTCCTGGGACACCCGAAAGATGTTTTTC. The encoded protein is CACDTLVGQSSWDTRKMFF.

This clone turned up a few times. CDR3 region: CACDTITSRAGGSYTDKLIF. The CDR3 nucleotides are TGTGCCTGTGACACTATAACTTCTAGGGCTGGGGGCTCGTACACCGATAAACTCATCTTT. This chain connects TRDV2 to TRDJ1, with 7 bases that match TRDD3. TCRdb lists no J gene, so it was determined here by aligning the DNA to germline. The trim removed 1 base at V and 0 bases at J, leaving 19 bases unmatched. The CDR3 extends over 20 amino acids. Germline V gene data show CDR1 as GEAIGNYY and CDR2 as EKD.

This clone is termed large (0.1 to 1%). The rearrangement links TRDV2 to TRDJ1, with 9 bases identical to TRDD3. V lost 3 bases and J lost 0; bases outside the gene matches: 10. Germline CDR1 reads GEAIGNYY; CDR2 reads EKD. The CDR3 is 17 residues long. CDR3 in DNA: TGTGCCTGTGACTTACTGGGGGAGGAGACCTACACCGATAAACTCATCTTT. The encoded protein is CACDLLGEETYTDKLIF.